This paragraph reports one T cell receptor (beta chain). PCR used 60 Vbeta primers and 13 Jbeta primers. Profiling relied on immunoSEQ multiplex PCR, and the TCRdb table lists in-frame clones only, not all of them. Of about 260,000 clones listed, roughly two thirds are singletons. The data originate from a study of cytomegalovirus exposure and HLA in healthy donors. The clonotype was recovered from a female donor in good health and CMV-seronegative. Sample: PBMCs.

The CDR3 DNA follows: TGTGCCAGCAGGACAAGGGACAGGGCTGAAGCTTTCTTT. As protein: CASRTRDRAEAFF. The chain recombines TRBV28 with TRBJ1-1, with 9 bases lining up with TRBD1. Germline lookup yields CDR1 MDHEN and CDR2 SYDVKM. Unmatched junction bases numbered 5, after V lost 6 bases and J lost 6 bases. CDR3 size: 13 residues.